This T cell receptor beta chain was identified during a study of memory CD4+ T cells and cytomegalovirus serostatus. Study-wide results and limits: Suggested: most of the CMV-linked TCR signature lies in CD4+ memory cells.

The CDR3 consists of 17 residues. CDR1 is MNHEY and CDR2 is SMNVEV in the germline V gene (reference sequence). The V segment lost 6 bases and the J segment 1 base; nucleotides outside the gene matches: 12. The sort gate was single viable CD3+CD4+CD8-CD45RO+ cells for memory CD4+ T cells. Assay: immunoSEQ multiplex PCR; the TCRdb copy retains only in-frame clones and omits some. The sample consists of approximately 61,000 clones, over 70% of them appearing once. As concerns this clone: Its target is unknown.

The sample was memory CD4+ T cells from blood. The clonotype originates from an adult in good health and CMV-seronegative. Some clones in this sample may be carry-over from other donors' samples. The rearrangement links TRBV27 to TRBJ1-2, with TRBD1 identical over 9 bases. CDR3 sequence (DNA): TGTGCCAGCAGATATTCCAATCCGGGACAGGGTAACTATGGCTACACCTTC. As protein: CASRYSNPGQGNYGYTF.